This T cell receptor beta chain was sequenced during a study of blood T cell repertoires in COVID-19. Germline V lookup: CDR1 LGHNA, CDR2 YNFKEQ. Trimming at V came to 0 bases and at J to 2 bases, leaving 3 bases not matched to a gene. CDR3 size: 16 residues. Produced via immunoSEQ multiplex PCR; TCRdb's table is partial and in-frame only. Of roughly 42,000 clones listed, approximately 89% are singletons. The chain employs TRBV4-2 and TRBJ2-3; 9 nucleotides match TRBD2. Source material: peripheral blood. The source of this sequence is a human donor in a cohort sampled during active COVID-19. CDR3 protein: CASSQDRGGATDTQYF. The CDR3 DNA reads TGTGCCAGCAGCCAAGATCGCGGGGGGGCCACAGATACGCAGTATTTT.